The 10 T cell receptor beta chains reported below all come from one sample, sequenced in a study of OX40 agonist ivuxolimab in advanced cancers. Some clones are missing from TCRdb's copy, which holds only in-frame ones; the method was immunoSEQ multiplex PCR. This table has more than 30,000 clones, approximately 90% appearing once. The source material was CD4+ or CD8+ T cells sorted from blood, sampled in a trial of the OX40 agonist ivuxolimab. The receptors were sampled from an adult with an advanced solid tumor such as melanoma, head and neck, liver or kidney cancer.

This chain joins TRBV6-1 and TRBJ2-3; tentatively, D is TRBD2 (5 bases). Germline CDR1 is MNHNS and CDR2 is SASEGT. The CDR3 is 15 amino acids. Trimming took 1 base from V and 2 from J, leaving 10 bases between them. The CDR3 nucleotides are TGTGCCAGCAGTGAAGGGACTTCAATCACAGATACGCAGTATTTT. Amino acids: CASSEGTSITDTQYF.

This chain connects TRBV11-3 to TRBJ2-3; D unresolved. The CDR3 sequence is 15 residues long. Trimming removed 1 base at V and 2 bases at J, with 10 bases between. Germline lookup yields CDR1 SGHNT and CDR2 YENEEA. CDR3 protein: CASSLGGSPTDTQYF. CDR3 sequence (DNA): TGTGCCAGCAGCTTAGGAGGAAGCCCCACAGATACGCAGTATTTT.

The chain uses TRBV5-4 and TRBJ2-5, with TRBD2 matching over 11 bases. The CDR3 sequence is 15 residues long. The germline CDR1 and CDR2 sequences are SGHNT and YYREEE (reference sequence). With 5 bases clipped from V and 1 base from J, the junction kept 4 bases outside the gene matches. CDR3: CASRSGTSGQETQYF. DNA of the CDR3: TGTGCCAGCAGGTCCGGGACTAGCGGCCAAGAGACCCAGTACTTC.

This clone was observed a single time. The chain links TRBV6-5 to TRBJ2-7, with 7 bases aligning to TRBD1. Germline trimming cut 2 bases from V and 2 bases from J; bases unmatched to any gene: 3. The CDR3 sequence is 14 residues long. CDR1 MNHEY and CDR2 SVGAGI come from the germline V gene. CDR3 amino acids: CASSYPGQAYEQYF. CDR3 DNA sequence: TGTGCCAGCAGTTACCCCGGACAGGCCTACGAGCAGTACTTC.

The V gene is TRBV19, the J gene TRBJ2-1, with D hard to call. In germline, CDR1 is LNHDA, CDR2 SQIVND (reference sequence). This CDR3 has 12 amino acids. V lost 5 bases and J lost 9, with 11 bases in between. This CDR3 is CASSPRSGEQFF. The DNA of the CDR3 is TGTGCCAGTAGTCCCCGTTCGGGTGAGCAGTTCTTC.

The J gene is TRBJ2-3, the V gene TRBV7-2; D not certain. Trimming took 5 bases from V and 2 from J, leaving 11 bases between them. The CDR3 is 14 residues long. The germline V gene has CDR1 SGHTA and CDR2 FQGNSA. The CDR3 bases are TGTGCCAGCAGCCCTAGACAAGTCACAGATACGCAGTATTTT. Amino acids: CASSPRQVTDTQYF. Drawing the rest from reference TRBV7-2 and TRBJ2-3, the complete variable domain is GAGVSQSPSNKVTEKGKDVELRCDPISGHTALYWYRQSLGQGLEFLIYFQGNSAPDKSGLPSDRFSAERTGGSVSTLTIQRTQQEDSAVYLCASSPRQVTDTQYFGPGTRLTVL.

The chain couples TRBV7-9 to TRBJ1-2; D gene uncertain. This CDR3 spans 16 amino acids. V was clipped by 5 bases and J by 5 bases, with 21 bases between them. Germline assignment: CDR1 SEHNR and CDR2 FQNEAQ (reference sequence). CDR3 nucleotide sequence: TGTGCCAGCAGCCTCTACCCCGGACTGCCGGGTTATGGCTACACCTTC. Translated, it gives CASSLYPGLPGYGYTF.

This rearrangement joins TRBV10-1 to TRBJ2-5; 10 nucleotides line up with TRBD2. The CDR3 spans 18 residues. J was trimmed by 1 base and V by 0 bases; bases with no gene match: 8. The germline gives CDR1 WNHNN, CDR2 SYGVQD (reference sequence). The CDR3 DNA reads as TGCGCCAGCAGTGAGTCTCCGGCCGGGACTAGCGTCCAAGAGACCCAGTACTTC. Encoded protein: CASSESPAGTSVQETQYF.

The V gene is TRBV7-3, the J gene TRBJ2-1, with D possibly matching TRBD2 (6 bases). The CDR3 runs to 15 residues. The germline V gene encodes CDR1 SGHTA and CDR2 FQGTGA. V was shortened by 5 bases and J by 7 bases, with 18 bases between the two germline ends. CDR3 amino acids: CASSPGPGVWNEQFF. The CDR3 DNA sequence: TGTGCCAGCAGCCCCGGTCCGGGGGTGTGGAATGAGCAGTTCTTC.

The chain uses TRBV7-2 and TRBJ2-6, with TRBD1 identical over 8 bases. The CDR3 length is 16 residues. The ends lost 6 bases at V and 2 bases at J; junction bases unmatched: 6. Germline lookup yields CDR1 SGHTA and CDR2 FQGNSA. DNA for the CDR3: TGTGCCAGCAGTAGAAGGACAGGGACTGGGGCCAACGTCCTGACTTTC. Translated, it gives CASSRRTGTGANVLTF.